Presented here are 3 T cell receptor beta chains from one specimen sequenced in a study of blood T cell repertoires in COVID-19. TCRdb's copy holds only in-frame clones and misses some; the assay was immunoSEQ multiplex PCR. The data hold 90,000 to 120,000 clones, with about four fifths observed a single time. Specimen: peripheral blood. These receptors came from a human donor in a cohort sampled during active COVID-19.

J is TRBJ2-7 and V is TRBV25-1, with 11 positions matching TRBD2. Germline V gives CDR1 MGHDK, CDR2 SYGVNS. The length of the CDR3 is 14 residues. J gave up 6 bases and V 6 bases, and 7 bases lay outside the gene matches. The CDR3 is CASRETSGTSEQYF. CDR3 in DNA: TGTGCCAGCAGGGAGACTAGCGGGACTTCCGAGCAGTACTTC.

The chain has TRBV6-2 or TRBV6-3 and TRBJ1-5, with TRBD1 identical over 9 bases. CDR1 is MNHEY and CDR2 is SVGEGT in the germline V gene. V was pared by 4 bases and J by 11 bases, with 12 bases of the junction left unmatched. The length of the CDR3 is 15 residues. CDR3 region: CASSSVQGASRSQHF. CDR3 nucleotides: TGTGCCAGCAGTTCCGTACAGGGGGCGTCTCGATCCCAGCATTTT.

The chain combines TRBV20-1 with TRBJ1-2; 11 bases are shared with TRBD1. Germline V CDR1 and CDR2: DFQATT, SNEGSKA (reference sequence). V was clipped by 3 bases and J by 4 bases; unmatched bases: 7. This CDR3 region has 15 residues. CDR3 region: CSASGQGAFIYGYTF. The DNA of the CDR3 is TGCAGTGCTAGTGGACAGGGGGCTTTCATCTATGGCTACACCTTC.